This is a list of T cell receptor beta chains from one sample in a study of blood T cell repertoires in COVID-19. TCRdb keeps only in-frame clones here, not all; method: immunoSEQ multiplex PCR. The profile covers a few hundred thousand clones, with 87% appearing a single time and 2% to 3% taken by the ten largest. The sample was peripheral blood. The receptors shown here come from a man younger than 30 with active or convalescent COVID-19. Both conserved end residues are part of each CDR3. D genes are given only for firm matches. Part of the rows lack a size; the others show once, few, many or a class for expanded clones.

>TRBJ2-4|NA|TRBV4-3|NA
CASSQVLSRLGENIQYF
TGCGCCAGCAGCCAAGTATTGTCACGACTAGGCGAAAACATTCAGTACTTC
>TRBJ2-7|NA|TRBV28|NA
CASSPATESSYEQYF
TGTGCCAGCAGCCCCGCGACTGAGAGCTCCTACGAGCAGTACTTC
>TRBJ2-3|NA|TRBV5-1|NA
CASSLGGAGSTDTQYF
TGCGCCAGCAGCTTAGGGGGGGCTGGGAGCACAGATACGCAGTATTTT
>TRBJ2-4|TRBD1|TRBV18|NA
CASSPPEQGVVKNIQYF
TGTGCCAGCTCACCACCGGAGCAGGGGGTAGTCAAAAACATTCAGTACTTC
>TRBJ1-4|TRBD1|TRBV25-1|NA
CASSDITGVNEKLFF
TGTGCCAGCAGTGACATAACAGGGGTTAATGAAAAACTGTTTTTT
>TRBJ2-3|TRBD1|TRBV10-1|few
CASAPGGRVADTQYF
TGCGCCAGCGCCCCAGGGGGCAGGGTGGCAGATACGCAGTATTTT
>TRBJ1-2|NA|TRBV4-3|NA
CASSQDGGYTF
TGCGCCAGCAGCCAAGATGGCGGCTACACCTTC
>TRBJ2-3|NA|TRBV5-4|NA
CASRQGRTFPDTQYF
TGTGCCAGCAGACAGGGACGGACGTTTCCTGATACGCAGTATTTT
>TRBJ2-5|NA|TRBV14|NA
CASSQDHNQETQYF
TGTGCCAGCAGCCAAGATCACAACCAAGAGACCCAGTACTTC
>TRBJ2-3|NA|TRBV9|NA
CASSPHQNTDTQYF
TGTGCCAGCAGCCCCCACCAGAACACAGATACGCAGTATTTT
>TRBJ1-1|NA|TRBV5-4|NA
CASSSEVGNTEAFF
TGTGCCAGCAGCTCGGAGGTGGGGAACACTGAAGCTTTCTTT
>TRBJ2-4|NA|TRBV7-2|once
CASSSGVAKNIQYF
TGTGCCAGCAGCTCGGGGGTAGCCAAAAACATTCAGTACTTC
>TRBJ1-3|TRBD1|TRBV4-1|NA
CASRKPGTGLNTIYF
TGCGCCAGCAGGAAACCTGGGACAGGGTTAAACACCATATATTTT
>TRBJ1-5|NA|TRBV27|NA
CASSLFRGGQPQHF
TGTGCCAGCAGTTTATTTAGGGGCGGTCAGCCCCAGCATTTT
>TRBJ2-5|NA|TRBV5-1|NA
CATANGPGNQETQYF
TGCGCCACAGCAAATGGTCCGGGGAACCAAGAGACCCAGTACTTC
>TRBJ1-2|NA|TRBV7-8|once
CASSTTPNYGYTF
TGTGCCAGCAGCACGACTCCCAACTATGGCTACACCTTC
>TRBJ2-7|NA|TRBV5-1|NA
CASSLAAGSMHEQYF
TGCGCCAGCAGCTTGGCCGCGGGTTCGATGCACGAGCAGTACTTC
>TRBJ2-6|NA|TRBV2|NA
CASSIGGTGANVLTF
TGTGCCAGCAGTATTGGAGGTACTGGGGCCAACGTCCTGACTTTC
>TRBJ1-2|TRBD1|TRBV7-8|NA
CASSLDGGTGGSYTF
TGTGCCAGCAGCCTTGATGGAGGGACAGGGGGTAGCTACACCTTC
>TRBJ2-5|NA|TRBV5-1|NA
CASSLIYQETQYF
TGCGCCAGCAGCTTGATCTACCAAGAGACCCAGTACTTC
>TRBJ1-3|TRBD1|TRBV19|NA
CASRPKRDSSGNTIYF
TGTGCCAGTAGACCTAAAAGGGACAGCTCTGGAAACACCATATATTTT
>TRBJ1-1|NA|TRBV18|NA
CASSPPGRLNTEAFF
TGTGCCAGCTCACCACCCGGCAGGTTAAACACTGAAGCTTTCTTT
>TRBJ2-1|NA|TRBV5-6|NA
CASSGGQYSPQLLEQFF
TGTGCCAGCAGCGGGGGACAATACTCTCCCCAATTACTGGAGCAGTTCTTC
>TRBJ2-2|NA|TRBV6-2/TRBV6-3|NA
CASSPGLVGDTGELFF
TGTGCCAGCAGCCCTGGCTTGGTAGGGGACACCGGGGAGCTGTTTTTT
>TRBJ1-6|NA|TRBV9|few
CASSVAGYSPLHF
TGTGCCAGCAGCGTGGCAGGGTATTCACCCCTCCACTTT
>TRBJ1-1|NA|TRBV7-9|NA
CASSPRGGRQNKAFF
TGTGCCAGCAGCCCTAGGGGGGGGAGGCAAAATAAAGCTTTCTTT
>TRBJ2-7|TRBD2|TRBV3-1/TRBV3-2|NA
CASSHYSGRASRYEQYF
TGTGCCAGCAGCCACTATAGCGGGAGAGCATCTCGCTACGAGCAGTACTTC
>TRBJ1-5|NA|TRBV4-1|many
CASSHALSGSNQPQHF
TGCGCCAGCAGCCACGCCCTATCCGGTAGCAATCAGCCCCAGCATTTT
>TRBJ2-7|NA|TRBV5-4|NA
CASSSTYEQYF
TGTGCCAGCAGCTCGACATACGAGCAGTACTTC
>TRBJ2-1|TRBD2|TRBV6-5|NA
CASRLAVGNEQFF
TGTGCCAGCAGGCTAGCGGTGGGTAATGAGCAGTTCTTC
>TRBJ2-3|TRBD2|TRBV11-2|NA
CASSLAVGRAVDTQYF
TGTGCCAGCAGCTTAGCGGTCGGGAGGGCCGTAGATACGCAGTATTTT
>TRBJ2-3|NA|TRBV27|NA
CASRSTDTQYF
TGTGCCAGCAGATCTACAGATACGCAGTATTTT
>TRBJ2-3|NA|TRBV7-8|NA
CASSERDTQYF
TGTGCCAGCAGCGAGCGAGATACGCAGTATTTT
>TRBJ1-2|NA|TRBV5-3|NA
CARSPDGYTF
TGTGCCAGAAGTCCCGATGGCTACACCTTC
>TRBJ2-7|NA|TRBV6-5|NA
CASTQRDTSYEQYF
TGTGCCAGCACTCAACGGGACACTTCCTACGAGCAGTACTTC
>TRBJ2-7|NA|TRBV12-3/TRBV12-4|NA
CASSRGSYEQYF
TGTGCCAGCAGCCGCGGGTCCTACGAGCAGTACTTC
>TRBJ2-1|TRBD2|TRBV10-3|once
CAKNSGGLINEQFF
TGTGCCAAAAATAGCGGGGGGTTGATAAATGAGCAGTTCTTC
>TRBJ1-4|NA|TRBV29-1|NA
CSAGGSREKLFF
TGCAGCGCTGGGGGCTCACGGGAAAAACTGTTTTTT
>TRBJ1-2|NA|TRBV15|NA
CATSRGLDYGYTF
TGTGCCACCAGCAGAGGGCTAGACTATGGCTACACCTTC
>TRBJ1-5|TRBD1|TRBV6-2/TRBV6-3|NA
CASSNADRDNQPQHF
TGTGCCAGCAGCAACGCGGACAGGGACAATCAGCCCCAGCATTTT
>TRBJ1-2|NA|TRBV27|NA
CASSLRNTGTDFYGYTF
TGTGCCAGCAGTTTAAGGAACACAGGCACGGATTTCTATGGCTACACCTTC
>TRBJ2-5|TRBD1|TRBV4-1|NA
CASSPGQGARQETQYF
TGCGCCAGCAGCCCTGGTCAGGGGGCTCGACAAGAGACCCAGTACTTC